Each of the 22 T cell receptor beta chains below was sequenced from the same sample in a study. TCRdb passed the RT-PCR reads through MiXCR, listing each CDR3 protein once. The sample includes more than 600,000 distinct CDR3 sequences, 13% to 15% of them seen just once. Sequenced sample: memory CD4+ T cells from blood. The source is a female donor in good health, serving as a healthy control.

The chain combines TRBV7-2 with TRBJ1-1, with D maybe TRBD1 (6 bases). V dropped 5 bases and J dropped 1 base, with 11 bases sitting between them. There are 14 residues in the CDR3. Germline V gene sequence: CDR1 SGHTA, CDR2 FQGNSA. The CDR3 sequence is CASSRDISNTEAFF. CDR3 bases: TGTGCCAGCAGCCGGGACATATCGAACACTGAAGCTTTCTTT.

This chain joins TRBV6-2 or TRBV6-3 and TRBJ2-1; 10 positions match TRBD2. Germline loops: CDR1 MNHEY, CDR2 SVGEGT. V shed 4 bases, J shed 4 bases, and the junction held 16 bases outside the gene matches. The CDR3 covers 19 residues. The CDR3 nucleotides read TGTGCCAGCAGTTCCACAGCGGGAGGGCAGTCAACCTTTTACAATGAGCAGTTCTTC. Protein sequence: CASSSTAGGQSTFYNEQFF.

Ten or more counts support this clonotype. The chain has TRBV20-1 and TRBJ2-7, with D tentatively TRBD2 (5 bases). The CDR3 extends over 12 amino acids. The ends were cut back, 4 bases at V and 3 bases at J, with 10 bases in the middle. Germline assignment: CDR1 DFQATT and CDR2 SNEGSKA (reference sequence). Written as DNA, the CDR3 is TGCAGTGCTACCGTCCGGGGCTACGAGCAGTACTTC. Translating it yields CSATVRGYEQYF.

This clonotype was found a few times. The rearrangement joins TRBV6-6 to TRBJ2-3; TRBD2 aligns across 13 bases. V trimming: 5 bases; J trimming: 0 bases; junction bases outside the gene matches: 14. The CDR3 spans 20 residues. Germline loops: CDR1 MNHNY, CDR2 SVGAGI (reference sequence). CDR3 in DNA: TGTGCCAGCAGTCGTAAATCCCCGGGACTAGCGGGAACTAGCACAGATACGCAGTATTTT. Translating gives CASSRKSPGLAGTSTDTQYF.

The chain recombines TRBV7-6 with TRBJ1-1, with 9 positions matching TRBD1. The CDR3 spans 15 residues. Per the germline V gene, CDR1 is SGHVS and CDR2 is FNYEAQ. Trimming at V came to 5 bases and at J to 1 base, leaving 5 bases not matched to a gene. The CDR3 DNA sequence: TGTGCCAGCAGCCTACAGGACAGGGGGAACACTGAAGCTTTCTTT. Protein sequence: CASSLQDRGNTEAFF.

This sequence joins TRBV2 and TRBJ2-3; D is undetermined. This CDR3 region has 14 residues. CDR1 is SNHLY, CDR2 FYNNEI, per germline. V lost 4 bases and J lost 2, with 10 bases in between. The CDR3 loop reads CASSVVTNTDTQYF. DNA for the CDR3: TGTGCCAGCAGTGTGGTGACCAACACAGATACGCAGTATTTT.

This chain uses TRBV20-1 with TRBJ2-3, with 10 positions matching TRBD2. The CDR3 contains 15 residues. Germline values: CDR1 DFQATT, CDR2 SNEGSKA (reference sequence). V lost 6 bases and J lost 6; bases outside the gene matches: 12. The DNA for the CDR3 is TGCAGTGCCCCGGGGTTAGCGGGAGGTGGGGATACGCAGTATTTT. Translating it yields CSAPGLAGGGDTQYF.

This clonotype has at least ten counts. The chain has TRBV6-5 and TRBJ2-7, with D possibly being TRBD2 (6 bases). The length of the CDR3 is 13 residues. The V gene lost 5 bases and the J gene lost 0 bases, with 8 bases spanning the gap. Germline V gene data show CDR1 as MNHEY and CDR2 as SVGAGI. For the CDR3, the DNA is TGTGCCAGCAGTCGCGGGAACTCCTACGAGCAGTACTTC. It is translated as CASSRGNSYEQYF.

The rearrangement links TRBV18 to TRBJ1-5; no clear D gene. Germline V gene sequence: CDR1 KGHSH, CDR2 LQKENI. V was pared by 6 bases and J by 5 bases, with 14 bases between. The CDR3 is 14 amino acids. For the CDR3, the DNA is TGTGCCAGCTCCCCGGGCAGCGAGTATCAGCCCCAGCATTTT. Amino acids: CASSPGSEYQPQHF.

The chain recombines TRBV5-6 with TRBJ2-7; D may correspond to TRBD1 or TRBD2 (5 bases each). In germline, CDR1 is SGHDT, CDR2 YYEEEE. Trimming stripped 0 bases from V and 3 bases from J, with 13 bases between. This CDR3 spans 15 amino acids. The CDR3 DNA is TGTGCCAGCAGCTTGGATCCGCAGGGAGTCTACGAGCAGTACTTC. It is translated as CASSLDPQGVYEQYF.

The chain recombines TRBV5-1 with TRBJ1-1; a possible D gene is TRBD1 (6 bases). The germline V and J ends were trimmed by 7 bases and 6 bases, with 19 bases remaining between them. The CDR3 totals 14 residues. Germline V CDR1 and CDR2: SGHRS, YFSETQ. CDR3: CASGVQGASAEAFF. The CDR3 DNA is TGCGCCAGCGGGGTACAGGGAGCCTCGGCTGAAGCTTTCTTT.

This clonotype was found many times. The V gene is TRBV12-3 or TRBV12-4, the J gene TRBJ2-2; no definite D call. Trimming shortened V by 8 bases and J by 6 bases, and 10 bases separated the two germline ends. This CDR3 spans 12 amino acids. Here the CDR3 reads CASLRYPGELFF. DNA for the CDR3: TGTGCCAGCTTGCGTTATCCCGGGGAGCTGTTTTTT.

This clonotype was seen ten or more times. CDR3 amino acids: CSAALGPGSYEQYF. The CDR3, as DNA: TGCAGCGCCGCCCTGGGACCGGGCTCCTACGAGCAGTACTTC. The chain carries TRBV29-1 and TRBJ2-7; D may be TRBD1 or TRBD2 (5 bases each). Trimming removed 7 bases at V and 0 bases at J, with 16 bases between. Germline values: CDR1 SQVTM, CDR2 ANQGSEA. The CDR3 consists of 14 residues.

V is TRBV3-1 and J is TRBJ2-7, with 8 bases fitting TRBD1. J was trimmed by 4 bases and V by 0 bases; bases with no gene match: 5. The CDR3 has 15 residues. Germline values: CDR1 LGHDT, CDR2 YNNKEL (reference sequence). As DNA, the CDR3 is TGTGCCAGCAGCCAAGATAGCAGGGGGCGATACGAGCAGTACTTC. It encodes CASSQDSRGRYEQYF.

The sample holds many counts of this clonotype. The genes are TRBV2 and TRBJ2-7; D not certain. The CDR3 length is 13 residues. CDR1 is SNHLY, CDR2 FYNNEI, per germline. V was cut by 4 bases and J by 0 bases, with 7 bases left in between. The CDR3 DNA is TGTGCCAGCAGTGTCCCACTCTCCTACGAGCAGTACTTC. It specifies CASSVPLSYEQYF.

This clonotype was found once. Given a much more abundant clone one base away, this may be a read error. Because it lacks the conserved phenylalanine or tryptophan at the end, this CDR3 is likely a read error. The V call is TRBV5-1, the J call TRBJ2-2; D unclear. The CDR3 has 14 amino acids. CDR1 is SGHRS, CDR2 YFSETQ, per germline. V lost 1 base and J lost 3, with 7 bases in between. Written as DNA, the CDR3 is TGCGCCAGCAGCTTGTCGAGCTACACCGGGGAGCTGTTTTTA. Its translation is CASSLSSYTGELFL.

This clonotype has ten or more counts. The genes are TRBV7-2 and TRBJ2-5; D is unclear. The length of the CDR3 is 12 residues. V lost 2 bases and J lost 4, with 5 bases in between. Per the germline V gene, CDR1 is SGHTA and CDR2 is FQGNSA. CDR3 in amino acids: CASSLSRETQYF. The DNA of the CDR3 is TGTGCCAGCAGCTTATCACGAGAGACCCAGTACTTC.

The CDR3 loop reads CASSQREGWTEAFF. CDR3 DNA: TGTGCCAGCAGCCAACGGGAGGGGTGGACTGAAGCTTTCTTT. This chain uses TRBV7-9 with TRBJ1-1; TRBD1 is a possible D gene (5 bases). Germline-derived CDR1 and CDR2 are SEHNR and FQNEAQ (reference sequence). CDR3 size: 14 residues. Trimming removed 5 bases from V and 5 bases from J, with 15 bases in between.

The chain carries TRBV27 and TRBJ2-3; 10 positions match TRBD2. The CDR3 length is 14 residues. The V gene's germline CDR1 is MNHEY and CDR2 SMNVEV (reference sequence). Trimming took 11 bases from V and 9 from J; bases not matched to a gene: 14. CDR3 protein: CAASDSGGGWTQYF. Here the CDR3 DNA reads TGTGCCGCGAGCGACAGCGGGGGGGGTTGGACGCAGTATTTT.

There are many counts of this clonotype. The rearrangement links TRBV6-2 or TRBV6-3 to TRBJ2-1; TRBD1 aligns across 8 bases. V was clipped by 0 bases and J by 5 bases; unmatched bases: 3. Germline CDR1 and CDR2: MNHEY and SVGEGT. The CDR3 loop spans 15 amino acids. The CDR3 region is CASSYSAGGHNEQFF. The CDR3, as DNA: TGTGCCAGCAGTTACTCGGCAGGGGGCCACAATGAGCAGTTCTTC.

Many counts were recorded for this clonotype. The rearrangement links TRBV28 to TRBJ2-5; D possibly uses TRBD1 or TRBD2 (5 bases each). The germline V gene encodes CDR1 MDHEN and CDR2 SYDVKM. The CDR3 has 16 residues. V lost 1 base to trimming and J lost 2 bases, with 14 bases between them. The CDR3 DNA follows: TGTGCCAGCAGTTTATCCGTCCGGGACGGGCAAGAGACCCAGTACTTC. This encodes CASSLSVRDGQETQYF.

In its sample, this clonotype was seen many times. This chain joins TRBV6-2 or TRBV6-3 and TRBJ2-1; D is uncertain. The CDR3 runs to 15 residues. Germline V lookup: CDR1 MNHEY, CDR2 SVGEGT. The V end lost 8 bases, the J end lost 3 bases, and 17 bases lay between the germline ends. The CDR3 here is CASALLHEVYNEQFF. The DNA of the CDR3 is TGTGCCAGCGCCCTACTTCACGAGGTCTACAATGAGCAGTTCTTC.